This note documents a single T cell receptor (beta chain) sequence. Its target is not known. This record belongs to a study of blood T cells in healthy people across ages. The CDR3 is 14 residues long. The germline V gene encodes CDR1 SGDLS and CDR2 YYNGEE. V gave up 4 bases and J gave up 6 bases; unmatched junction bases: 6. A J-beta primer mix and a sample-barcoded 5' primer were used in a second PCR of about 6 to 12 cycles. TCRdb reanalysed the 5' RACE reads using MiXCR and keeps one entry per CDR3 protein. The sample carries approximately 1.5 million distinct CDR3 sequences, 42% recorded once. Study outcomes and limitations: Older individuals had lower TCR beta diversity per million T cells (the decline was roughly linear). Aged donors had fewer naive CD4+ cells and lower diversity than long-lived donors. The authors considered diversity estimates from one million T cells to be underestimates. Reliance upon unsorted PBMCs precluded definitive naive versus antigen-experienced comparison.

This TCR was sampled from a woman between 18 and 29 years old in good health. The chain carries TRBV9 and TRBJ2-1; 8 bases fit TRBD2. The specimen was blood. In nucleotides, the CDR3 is TGTGCCAGCAGCTTCGCCGGGACTAGCAATGAGCAGTTCTTC. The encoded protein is CASSFAGTSNEQFF.